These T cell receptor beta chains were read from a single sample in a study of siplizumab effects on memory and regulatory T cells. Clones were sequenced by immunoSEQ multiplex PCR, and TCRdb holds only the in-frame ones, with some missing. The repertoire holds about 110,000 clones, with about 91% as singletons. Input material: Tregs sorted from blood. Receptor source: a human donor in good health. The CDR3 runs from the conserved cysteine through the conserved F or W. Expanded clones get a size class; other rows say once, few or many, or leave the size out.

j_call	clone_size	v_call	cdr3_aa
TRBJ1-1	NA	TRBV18	CASSPELNTEAFF
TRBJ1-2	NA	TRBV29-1	CSVGFVQGAYGYTF
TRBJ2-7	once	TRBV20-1	CSARFGNEQYF
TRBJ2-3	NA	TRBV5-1	CASSLLPGGADTQYF
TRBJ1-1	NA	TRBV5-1	CASRTGGDSTEAFF
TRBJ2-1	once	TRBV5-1	CASSLPLHISRVNEQFF
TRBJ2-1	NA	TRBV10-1	CASSSSGESYNEQFF
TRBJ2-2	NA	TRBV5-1	CASSLEGGELFF
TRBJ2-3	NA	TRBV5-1	CASSLGQPDTQYF
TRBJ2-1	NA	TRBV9	CASSVVYGSYNEQFF
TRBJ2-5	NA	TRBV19	CASSIRTGTSVETQYF
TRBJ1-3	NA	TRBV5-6	CASSGGHPDSVGNTIYF
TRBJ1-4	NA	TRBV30	CAWSVGHATNEKLFF
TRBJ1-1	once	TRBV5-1	CASRQGPVTEAFF
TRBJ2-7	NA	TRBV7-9	CASSPLAGGLHEQYF
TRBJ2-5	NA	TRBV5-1	CASSLAGLQETQYF
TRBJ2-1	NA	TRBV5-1	CASSRQGEIYNEQFF
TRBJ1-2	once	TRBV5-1	CASSHNYGYTF
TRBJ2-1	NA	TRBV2	CASSQRQWNEQFF
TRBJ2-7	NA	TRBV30	CAWSKGPARSYEQYF
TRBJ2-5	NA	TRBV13	CASSSSFQGGRAFRETQYF
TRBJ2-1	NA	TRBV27	CASSFVTSSEQFF
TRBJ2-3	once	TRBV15	CAIGGSGTNTQYF
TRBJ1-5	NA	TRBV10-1	CARKGLTGAGFGNQPQHF
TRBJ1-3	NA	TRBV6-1	CASSARRDTITFTSGNTIYF
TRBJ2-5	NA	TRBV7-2	CASSRSRGGQETQYF
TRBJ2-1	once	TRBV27	CASSLGRGAEDEQFF
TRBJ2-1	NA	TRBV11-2	CASSLGRPLAGGGFF
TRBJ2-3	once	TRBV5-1	CASSLGTRGDTQYF
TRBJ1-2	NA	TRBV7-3	CASSTSGNYGYTF
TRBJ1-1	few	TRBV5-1	CASSLVQGGKAFF
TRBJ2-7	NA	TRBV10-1	CASSSVRGEQYF
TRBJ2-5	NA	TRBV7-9	CASSLEYWETQYF
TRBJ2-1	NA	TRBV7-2	CASSLRTSGDNEQFF
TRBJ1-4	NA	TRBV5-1	CASSFGTWPLNEKLFF
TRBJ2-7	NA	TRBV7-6	CASSRDTSVFYEQYF
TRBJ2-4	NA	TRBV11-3	CASSRGLGNIQYF
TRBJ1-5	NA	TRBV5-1	CASSPQGGSQPQHF
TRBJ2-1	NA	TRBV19	CASSPLLAGGAQFF
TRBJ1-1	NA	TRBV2	CASRGQVNTEAFF
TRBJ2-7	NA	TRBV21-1	CASSKTGGNSYEQYF
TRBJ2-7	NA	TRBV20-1	CSAKGGGEQYF
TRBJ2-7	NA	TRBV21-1	CASSKVPRLGIHEQYF
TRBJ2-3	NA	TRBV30	CAWSSGGTDTQYF